The 20 T cell receptor beta chains reported below all come from one sample, sequenced in a study of blood T cell repertoires in COVID-19. TCRdb's table, derived via immunoSEQ multiplex PCR, lists solely in-frame clones and lacks some. The data show over 55,000 clones, with around 82% seen just once and about 5% held by the top ten. Sequencing used peripheral blood. These TCRs come from a man aged 45-65 years with active COVID-19.

The chain recombines TRBV6-2 or TRBV6-3 with TRBJ1-2, with TRBD1 matching 9 bases. The germline V gene encodes CDR1 MNHEY and CDR2 SVGEGT. The CDR3 spans 14 residues. After removal of 0 bases from V and 8 bases from J, the junction contained 4 bases not matched to a gene. DNA for the CDR3: TGTGCCAGCAGTTACTCGGGACAGGGTTACGGCTACACCTTC. Its protein product is CASSYSGQGYGYTF.

The rearrangement links TRBV10-3 to TRBJ2-5; 7 bases agree with TRBD1. Germline V gene data show CDR1 as ENHRY and CDR2 as SYGVKD. The CDR3 is 13 residues long. J was trimmed by 1 base and V by 8 bases; bases with no gene match: 4. This CDR3 is CAIPGQFQETQYF. The CDR3 DNA is TGTGCCATCCCGGGACAGTTCCAAGAGACCCAGTACTTC.

The J gene is TRBJ2-5, the V gene TRBV6-2 or TRBV6-3; D might be TRBD1 (5 bases). V gave up 0 bases and J gave up 4 bases, with 9 bases separating them. Germline CDR1 is MNHEY and CDR2 is SVGEGT. This CDR3 has 14 amino acids. The CDR3 DNA is TGTGCCAGCAGTTACTCTGGGGCGAGAGAGACCCAGTACTTC. It encodes CASSYSGARETQYF.

The chain has TRBV6-5 and TRBJ2-7, with TRBD1 matching over 7 bases. Germline CDR1 reads MNHEY; CDR2 reads SVGAGI. The CDR3 has 16 amino acids. The J segment lost 0 bases and the V segment lost 0 bases, leaving 5 bases of the junction unmatched. The DNA for the CDR3 is TGTGCCAGCAGTTACTCGACAGGGTTGGGCTCCTACGAGCAGTACTTC. This gives the protein CASSYSTGLGSYEQYF.

J is TRBJ1-1 and V is TRBV6-5; the D gene is possibly TRBD1 (6 bases). The CDR3 has 14 amino acids. Germline V lookup: CDR1 MNHEY, CDR2 SVGAGI. Trimming took off 7 bases at V and 10 bases at J, with 22 bases between the two ends. This CDR3 reads CASIGGAGYVRAFF. The CDR3 nucleotides are TGTGCCAGCATCGGGGGGGCAGGGTACGTTAGAGCTTTCTTT.

The count of this clone is one. This chain links TRBV7-9 with TRBJ1-2, with 7 bases lining up with TRBD1. The J segment lost 1 base and the V segment lost 4 bases, leaving 9 bases of the junction unmatched. The germline CDR1 and CDR2 sequences are SEHNR and FQNEAQ (reference sequence). This CDR3 contains 16 residues. CDR3 sequence reads: CASSSTTGWDNYGYTF. The CDR3 nucleotides are TGTGCCAGCAGCTCCACGACAGGGTGGGATAACTATGGCTACACCTTC.

This clone turned up a few times. CDR3 coding DNA: TGCAGCGTTAGAGGAGATAGCAATCAGCCCCAGCATTTT. It codes for CSVRGDSNQPQHF. J is TRBJ1-5 and V is TRBV29-1; D is unresolved. Germline V gene lookup returns CDR1 SQVTM and CDR2 ANQGSEA. Trimming stripped 5 bases from V and 0 bases from J, with 8 bases between. The CDR3 contains 13 residues.

J is TRBJ1-6 and V is TRBV6-1; D uncertain. Trimming took off 0 bases at V and 3 bases at J, with 9 bases between the two ends. The CDR3 loop spans 16 amino acids. Germline lookup yields CDR1 MNHNS and CDR2 SASEGT. The CDR3 sequence: CASSEARPDYNSPLHF. CDR3 coding DNA: TGTGCCAGCAGTGAAGCGAGGCCAGACTATAATTCACCCCTCCACTTT.

A few counts support this clone. The genes are TRBV19 and TRBJ2-2, with 8 bases identical to TRBD2. CDR1 is LNHDA and CDR2 is SQIVND in the germline V gene (reference sequence). There are 14 residues in the CDR3. Trimming at V came to 7 bases and at J to 4 bases, leaving 5 bases not matched to a gene. CDR3 residues: CASTVGRVTGELFF. CDR3 DNA sequence: TGTGCCAGTACAGTCGGGAGGGTCACCGGGGAGCTGTTTTTT. Looking up the rest from reference TRBV19 and TRBJ2-2 gives the full variable domain: DGGITQSPKYLFRKEGQNVTLSCEQNLNHDAMYWYRQDPGQGLRLIYYSQIVNDFQKGDIAEGYSVSREKKESFPLTVTSAQKNPTAFYLCASTVGRVTGELFFGEGSRLTVL.

V gene TRBV6-5 combines with J gene TRBJ1-1; D not resolved. Germline V gene data show CDR1 as MNHEY and CDR2 as SVGAGI. The CDR3 is 14 amino acids. Trimming shortened V by 2 bases and J by 1 base, and 8 bases separated the two germline ends. The CDR3 DNA reads TGTGCCAGCAGTTACCGGCCGGGGAACACTGAAGCTTTCTTT. It codes for CASSYRPGNTEAFF.

The V call is TRBV24-1, the J call TRBJ2-3; D is possibly TRBD2 (5 bases). V lost 4 bases to trimming and J lost 0 bases, with 13 bases between them. The CDR3 sequence is 16 residues long. Germline CDR1 reads KGHDR; CDR2 reads SFDVKD. This CDR3 reads CATSDPGTSSTDTQYF. CDR3 nucleotides: TGTGCCACCAGTGACCCGGGAACCTCTAGCACAGATACGCAGTATTTT.

V gene TRBV19 combines with J gene TRBJ1-2; no definite D call. Germline V gene sequence: CDR1 LNHDA, CDR2 SQIVND (reference sequence). The V gene lost 7 bases and the J gene lost 7 bases, with 10 bases spanning the gap. CDR3 size: 11 residues. The CDR3 loop is CASKKASGYTF. CDR3 DNA: TGTGCCAGTAAGAAAGCCTCTGGCTACACCTTC.

The chain links TRBV19 to TRBJ2-5; perhaps TRBD1 as D (6 bases). The CDR3 is made up of 14 amino acids. In germline, CDR1 is LNHDA, CDR2 SQIVND (reference sequence). Deletions cut 5 bases from V and 2 bases from J, with 12 bases between. For the CDR3, the DNA is TGTGCCAGTAGTCAGGACAGACAACAAGAGACCCAGTACTTC. Its protein is CASSQDRQQETQYF.

V is TRBV7-2 and J is TRBJ2-7, with 8 bases identical to TRBD1. This CDR3 has 14 residues. V lost 6 bases, J lost 4 bases, and 8 bases stayed unmatched. CDR1 is SGHTA, CDR2 FQGNSA, per germline. CDR3 loop: CASRFTGGGYEQYF. The CDR3 coding sequence is TGTGCCAGCAGATTTACAGGGGGAGGTTACGAGCAGTACTTC.

The rearrangement joins TRBV27 to TRBJ2-3, with D maybe TRBD2 (6 bases). V gave up 10 bases and J gave up 1 base, with 12 bases separating them. Germline assignment: CDR1 MNHEY and CDR2 SMNVEV (reference sequence). The CDR3 loop spans 13 amino acids. The CDR3 is CATRPGGTDTQYF. In nucleotides, the CDR3 is TGTGCCACCCGGCCGGGGGGCACAGATACGCAGTATTTT.

The rearrangement joins TRBV28 to TRBJ2-1; no definite D call. V was shortened by 4 bases and J by 0 bases, with 10 bases between the two germline ends. Germline CDR1 MDHEN, CDR2 SYDVKM. The CDR3 loop spans 15 amino acids. The CDR3 bases are TGTGCCAGCAGTTCCTCGCGGAGCTCCTACAATGAGCAGTTCTTC. It encodes CASSSSRSSYNEQFF.

V gene TRBV6-5 combines with J gene TRBJ2-3, with a weak D call TRBD2 (5 bases). Germline V gives CDR1 MNHEY, CDR2 SVGAGI. The CDR3 totals 14 residues. Trimming left V 0 bases short and J 5 bases short, with 9 bases between. CDR3 bases: TGTGCCAGCAGTTACTCATCAGAGGGAGATACGCAGTATTTT. Its translation is CASSYSSEGDTQYF.

The chain has TRBV6-5 and TRBJ2-1; 14 positions match TRBD2. Trimming at V came to 7 bases and at J to 7 bases, leaving 6 bases not matched to a gene. CDR3 length: 15 amino acids. Germline V gene lookup returns CDR1 MNHEY and CDR2 SVGAGI. CDR3 nucleotide sequence: TGTGCCAGCACCCTGACTAGCGGGGGGGCAAATGAGCAGTTCTTC. Protein: CASTLTSGGANEQFF.

The rearrangement uses TRBV10-3 and TRBJ1-3; tentative D call: TRBD1 (6 bases). CDR3 length: 14 residues. The germline CDR1 and CDR2 sequences are ENHRY and SYGVKD. V gave up 11 bases and J gave up 0 bases, with 14 bases separating them. CDR3 protein: CAASRDTSGNTIYF. DNA of the CDR3: TGTGCCGCTAGCCGGGACACCTCTGGAAACACCATATATTTT.

The gene calls are TRBV7-3 and TRBJ1-2; possibly TRBD1 for D (5 bases). Germline-derived CDR1 and CDR2 are SGHTA and FQGTGA. With 2 bases removed from V and 2 bases from J, the gap between germline ends came to 12 bases. The CDR3 loop spans 15 amino acids. As DNA, the CDR3 is TGTGCCAGCAGCTTAGGGGCAGGGAGGAACTATGGCTACACCTTC. This codes for CASSLGAGRNYGYTF.